The 10 T cell receptor beta chains given below trace back to one sample, sequenced in a study of tumor and adjacent non-tumor tissue in lung cancer. Three rounds of nested PCR, following a modified ARM-PCR protocol, produced the TCRbeta library. From the multiplex PCR reads, TCRdb called clonotypes with MiXCR, one entry per CDR3 protein. The sample has 85,000 to 130,000 distinct CDR3 sequences, less than 75% seen once. No cell sorting was done before RNA was extracted from the tissue. Distant lung tissue was collected more than 3 cm away from the tumor edge. The sequenced sample consisted of distant non-tumor lung tissue. Every receptor here comes from a man aged 25 to 40 with non-small cell lung cancer.

A word on this clonotype: A read error may be the cause here, since a much bigger clone is one base away. CDR3 sequence reads: CVSSYVLGLRGTGELFF. The DNA for the CDR3 is TGTGTCAGCAGTTACGTGTTGGGGCTAAGGGGCACCGGGGAGCTGTTTTTT. The rearrangement links TRBV6-2 or TRBV6-3 to TRBJ2-2, with D possibly matching TRBD1 (5 bases). This CDR3 spans 17 amino acids. CDR1 is MNHEY, CDR2 SVGEGT, per germline.

To note about this clonotype: It may be a read error: a sequence one base away is much more abundant. This rearrangement joins TRBV20-1 to TRBJ2-1, with TRBD2 matching 11 bases. This CDR3 contains 15 residues. The germline V gene encodes CDR1 DFQATT and CDR2 SNEGSKA (reference sequence). V dropped 7 bases and J dropped 5; count of bases not matched to a gene: 10. The CDR3 protein is CSVTLAGGLNNEQFF. Written as DNA, the CDR3 is TGCAGTGTCACCCTAGCGGGAGGACTTAACAATGAGCAGTTCTTC.

This clonotype was observed at least ten times. The CDR3 nucleotides read TGTGCCAGCAGCCAAGAGCTGAACCAAAACACCGGGGAGCTGTTTTTT. This gives the protein CASSQELNQNTGELFF. The chain carries TRBV4-2 and TRBJ2-2; unclear D gene. CDR1 LGHNA and CDR2 YNFKEQ come from the germline V gene. The CDR3 extends over 16 amino acids. Between the trimmed V and J ends, which lost 0 bases and 2 bases, there was a span of 10 bases.

Note on this clonotype: This may stem from a read error, because a much larger clone lies one nucleotide away. This chain links TRBV6-2 or TRBV6-3 with TRBJ2-2; no definite D call. Germline CDR1 and CDR2: MNHEY and SVGEGT. The CDR3 extends over 13 amino acids. Trimming removed 6 bases at V and 7 bases at J, with 12 bases between. CDR3: CASRSDSHGELFF. The CDR3 DNA is TGTGCCAGCAGAAGCGACTCCCACGGGGAGCTGTTTTTT.

The chain is built from TRBV11-3 and TRBJ2-1, with unresolved D. Germline lookup yields CDR1 SGHNT and CDR2 YENEEA. Trimming left V 1 base short and J 16 bases short, with 14 bases between. This CDR3 has 12 residues. CDR3 region: CASSLVHDENFF. DNA of the CDR3: TGTGCCAGCAGCTTAGTCCACGATGAGAACTTCTTC.

The chain is built from TRBV5-5 and TRBJ2-7, with TRBD2 matching over 10 bases. This CDR3 is 17 amino acids long. Germline V gene data show CDR1 as SGHKS and CDR2 as YYEKEE (reference sequence). Trimming removed 4 bases from V and 4 bases from J; junction bases left unmatched: 14. CDR3 in amino acids: CASSPNPSTSGVYEQYF. CDR3 nucleotide sequence: TGTGCCAGCAGCCCCAACCCCTCCACTAGCGGGGTTTACGAGCAGTACTTC.

Comment on this clonotype: The conserved phenylalanine or tryptophan normally closing the CDR3 is absent here, so this likely arose from a read error. The chain is built from TRBV11-2 and TRBJ2-7; 8 positions agree with TRBD1. The ends lost 5 bases at V and 7 bases at J; junction bases unmatched: 13. Germline-derived CDR1 and CDR2 are SGHAT and FQNNGV. The CDR3 sequence is 15 residues long. The CDR3 spells CASSARTGPEGEQYY. DNA for the CDR3: TGTGCCAGCAGCGCCCGGACAGGGCCCGAAGGTGAGCAGTACTAC.

This clonotype has just a few counts. V gene TRBV11-2 combines with J gene TRBJ2-7; weak D call: TRBD2 (5 bases). V lost 0 bases and J 3 bases, leaving 12 bases between the germline ends. The CDR3 contains 15 residues. Germline lookup yields CDR1 SGHAT and CDR2 FQNNGV. CDR3 amino acids: CASSLEASRSYEQYF. Here the CDR3 DNA reads TGTGCCAGCAGCTTAGAGGCTAGCAGGAGCTACGAGCAGTACTTC.

This clonotype was seen only once. Given a much more abundant clone one base away, this may be a read error. This chain uses TRBV4-1 with TRBJ1-3, with D hard to call. With 4 bases removed from V and 0 bases from J, the gap between germline ends came to 16 bases. Germline assignment: CDR1 MGHRA and CDR2 YSYEKL. CDR3 length: 17 residues. The DNA for the CDR3 is TGCGCCAGCAGCCGAGGAGTACTTGTGGCCTCTGGAAACACCATATATTTT. Protein sequence: CASSRGVLVASGNTIYF.

As to this clonotype: Mismatch with germline at one junction end may stem from a read error. The V call is TRBV11-2, the J call TRBJ1-4, with D hard to call. CDR1 and CDR2 (germline): SGHAT, FQNNGV. The CDR3 length is 15 residues. CDR3 sequence: CTSSLRNLTSEKLFF. CDR3 coding DNA: TGTACCAGCAGCTTAAGGAATCTGACTAGTGAAAAACTGTTTTTT.